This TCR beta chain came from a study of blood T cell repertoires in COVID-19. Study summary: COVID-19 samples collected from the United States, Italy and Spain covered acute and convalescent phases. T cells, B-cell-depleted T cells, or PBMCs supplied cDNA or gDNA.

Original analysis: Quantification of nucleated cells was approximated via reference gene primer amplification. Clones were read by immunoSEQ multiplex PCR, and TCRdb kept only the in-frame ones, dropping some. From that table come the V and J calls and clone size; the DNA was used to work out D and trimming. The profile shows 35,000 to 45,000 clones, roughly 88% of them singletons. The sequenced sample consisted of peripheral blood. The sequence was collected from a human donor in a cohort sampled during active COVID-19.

The CDR3 nucleotides are TGTGCCAGCTCTCCGGGACAGTGGCGAACCGGGGAGCTGTTTTTT. The encoded protein is CASSPGQWRTGELFF. The chain has TRBV5-5 and TRBJ2-2; TRBD1 matches at 7 bases. This CDR3 comprises 15 residues. Germline lookup yields CDR1 SGHKS and CDR2 YYEKEE (reference sequence). Trimming cost V 7 bases and J 5 bases; bases outside gene matches: 11. The full variable domain, in which reference TRBV5-5 and TRBJ2-2 provide the parts outside the CDR3, is DAGVTQSPTHLIKTRGQQVTLRCSPISGHKSVSWYQQVLGQGPQFIFQYYEKEERGRGNFPDRFSARQFPNYSSELNVNALLLGDSALYLCASSPGQWRTGELFFGEGSRLTVL.